Below, 28 T cell receptor beta chains from the same sample are listed, as sequenced in a study of blood T cell repertoires in COVID-19. The protocol was immunoSEQ multiplex PCR, while the TCRdb copy is restricted to in-frame clones and leaves out a portion. Among under 300,000 clones listed, 75% to 90% were seen once. The sequencing input was PBMCs or T cells enriched from blood (not recorded which). Source of these receptors: a woman under 30 who had recovered from COVID-19.

CDR3 sequence: CSATAPLNTEAFF. The CDR3 DNA follows: TGCAGCGCAACCGCCCCACTAAACACTGAAGCTTTCTTT. The chain joins TRBV29-1 to TRBJ1-1, with D unresolved. This CDR3 is 13 amino acids long. The germline CDR1 and CDR2 sequences are SQVTM and ANQGSEA. Trimming stripped 7 bases from V and 2 bases from J, with 14 bases between.

The genes are TRBV5-4 and TRBJ1-2; D is ambiguous. This CDR3 has 15 residues. Germline-derived CDR1 and CDR2 are SGHNT and YYREEE (reference sequence). V was trimmed by 0 bases and J by 7 bases, leaving 16 bases between them. The CDR3 DNA is TGTGCCAGCAGCTTGGTTTTTCCGGCAGAGGGTGGCTACACCTTC. Translating gives CASSLVFPAEGGYTF.

The rearrangement uses TRBV11-2 and TRBJ1-3, with 7 bases lining up with TRBD1. The CDR3 loop spans 16 amino acids. Germline assignment: CDR1 SGHAT and CDR2 FQNNGV. Trimming removed 0 bases from V and 9 bases from J; junction bases left unmatched: 11. The CDR3 bases are TGTGCCAGCAGCTTAGACCGGGACAGCGCTGGGGGCACCATATATTTT. Translated, it gives CASSLDRDSAGGTIYF. Full variable domain (missing parts from reference TRBV11-2 and TRBJ1-3): EAGVAQSPRYKIIEKRQSVAFWCNPISGHATLYWYQQILGQGPKLLIQFQNNGVVDDSQLPKDRFSAERLKGVDSTLKIQPAKLEDSAVYLCASSLDRDSAGGTIYFGEGSWLTVV.

Here the CDR3 DNA reads TGTGCCAGCAACGACCGGGACAGGGGCCCAGCTTTCTTT. This gives the protein CASNDRDRGPAFF. The genes are TRBV2 and TRBJ1-1; 10 bases agree with TRBD1. This CDR3 region has 13 residues. V dropped 7 bases and J dropped 10; count of bases not matched to a gene: 9. CDR1 is SNHLY and CDR2 is FYNNEI in the germline V gene.

The chain couples TRBV5-4 to TRBJ1-2; TRBD1 is a possible D gene (6 bases). Trimming left V 1 base short and J 8 bases short, with 12 bases between. This CDR3 is 13 amino acids long. The germline V gene encodes CDR1 SGHNT and CDR2 YYREEE (reference sequence). The CDR3 nucleotides read TGTGCCAGCAGCTTGCCGGGGGGCCTAGGCTACACCTTC. It translates to CASSLPGGLGYTF.

The V gene is TRBV5-1, the J gene TRBJ1-6, with a weak D call TRBD1 (5 bases). Trimming took 0 bases from V and 8 from J, leaving 12 bases between them. CDR1 is SGHRS, CDR2 YFSETQ, per germline. CDR3 length: 15 residues. CDR3 sequence reads: CASSLEGDGDSPLHF. DNA of the CDR3: TGCGCCAGCAGCTTGGAAGGGGATGGGGATTCACCCCTCCACTTT. Based on the CDR3 plus reference TRBV5-1 and TRBJ1-6, the full variable domain is KAGVTQTPRYLIKTRGQQVTLSCSPISGHRSVSWYQQTPGQGLQFLFEYFSETQRNKGNFPGRFSGRQFSNSRSEMNVSTLELGDSALYLCASSLEGDGDSPLHFGNGTRLTVT.

This clone was observed once. This chain links TRBV4-1 with TRBJ2-5, with D unclear. V lost 1 base and J lost 4, with 7 bases in between. Per the germline V gene, CDR1 is MGHRA and CDR2 is YSYEKL. The CDR3 contains 13 residues. In DNA, the CDR3 is TGCGCCAGCAGCCAAGGAGAAGTAGAGACCCAGTACTTC. As protein: CASSQGEVETQYF.

The chain has TRBV3-1 (or the pseudogene TRBV3-2) and TRBJ2-3, with a weak D call TRBD2 (6 bases). The CDR3 has 16 amino acids. Germline V lookup: CDR1 LGHDT, CDR2 YNNKEL (reference sequence). The ends were cut back, 4 bases at V and 0 bases at J, with 14 bases in the middle. DNA of the CDR3: TGTGCCAGCAGCCTACCCTCTAGCGTTAGCACAGATACGCAGTATTTT. Protein: CASSLPSSVSTDTQYF.

The V and J genes are TRBV2 and TRBJ1-6, with 7 nucleotides matching TRBD1. The length of the CDR3 is 16 residues. Germline trimming cut 8 bases from V and 6 bases from J; bases unmatched to any gene: 13. The germline gives CDR1 SNHLY, CDR2 FYNNEI. The CDR3 protein is CASGPGQLILNSPLHF. The CDR3 coding sequence is TGTGCCAGCGGTCCGGGACAGCTTATCCTTAATTCACCCCTCCACTTT.

CDR3 in amino acids: CASRPGQGEVGVWNTEAFF. The CDR3 nucleotides are TGTGCCAGTAGACCGGGACAGGGGGAAGTTGGGGTGTGGAACACTGAAGCTTTCTTT. The chain combines TRBV19 with TRBJ1-1; 11 bases align to TRBD1. V was pared by 6 bases and J by 1 base, with 16 bases of the junction left unmatched. CDR3 length: 19 residues. Germline V CDR1 and CDR2: LNHDA, SQIVND (reference sequence).

The genes are TRBV10-3 and TRBJ1-6; possibly TRBD1 for D (6 bases). The V gene lost 4 bases and the J gene lost 6 bases, with 16 bases spanning the gap. From germline, CDR1 is ENHRY and CDR2 SYGVKD. The CDR3 has 16 amino acids. The CDR3 DNA reads as TGTGCCATCAGTGTAAGGGGTGTGGACAGTAATTCACCCCTCCACTTT. This translates into CAISVRGVDSNSPLHF.

The rearrangement links TRBV5-1 to TRBJ2-5, with 7 positions matching TRBD2. Unmatched junction bases numbered 5, after V lost 3 bases and J lost 3 bases. Germline values: CDR1 SGHRS, CDR2 YFSETQ. The CDR3 covers 14 residues. Written as DNA, the CDR3 is TGCGCCAGCAGCTACTCCGGGACTAAAGAGACCCAGTACTTC. Amino acids: CASSYSGTKETQYF. The whole variable domain, filled in from reference TRBV5-1 and TRBJ2-5, reads KAGVTQTPRYLIKTRGQQVTLSCSPISGHRSVSWYQQTPGQGLQFLFEYFSETQRNKGNFPGRFSGRQFSNSRSEMNVSTLELGDSALYLCASSYSGTKETQYFGPGTRLLVL.

The sample holds a few counts of this clone. The chain combines TRBV18 with TRBJ2-2, with 7 bases that match TRBD1. The CDR3 length is 16 residues. Germline V gene sequence: CDR1 KGHSH, CDR2 LQKENI. The J segment lost 0 bases and the V segment lost 5 bases, leaving 6 bases of the junction unmatched. The CDR3 loop reads CASSGDSSTNTGELFF. The CDR3 DNA follows: TGTGCCAGCTCAGGGGACAGCTCTACGAACACCGGGGAGCTGTTTTTT.

The V and J genes are TRBV27 and TRBJ1-1; possibly TRBD1 for D (5 bases). Germline V gene data show CDR1 as MNHEY and CDR2 as SMNVEV (reference sequence). The V end lost 4 bases, the J end lost 1 base, and 16 bases lay between the germline ends. The CDR3 loop spans 16 amino acids. The CDR3 sequence is CASSSLLGTGNTEAFF. The CDR3 DNA sequence: TGTGCCAGCAGTTCCCTCCTCGGAACAGGGAACACTGAAGCTTTCTTT.

The genes are TRBV9 and TRBJ1-2; TRBD1 might be the D (6 bases). Germline assignment: CDR1 SGDLS and CDR2 YYNGEE. The V end lost 1 base, the J end lost 2 bases, and 9 bases lay between the germline ends. There are 14 residues in the CDR3. CDR3 DNA: TGTGCCAGCAGCGTAACTACAGGGAACTATGGCTACACCTTC. Its translation is CASSVTTGNYGYTF.

V is TRBV7-9 and J is TRBJ1-2, with unresolved D. Germline CDR1 and CDR2: SEHNR and FQNEAQ (reference sequence). This CDR3 spans 13 amino acids. The germline V and J ends were trimmed by 5 bases and 8 bases, with 15 bases remaining between them. Here the CDR3 reads CASSHPIPGGYTF. CDR3 sequence (DNA): TGTGCCAGCAGCCACCCGATCCCGGGGGGCTACACCTTC. Looking up the rest from reference TRBV7-9 and TRBJ1-2 gives the full variable domain: DTGVSQNPRHKITKRGQNVTFRCDPISEHNRLYWYRQTLGQGPEFLTYFQNEAQLEKSRLLSDRFSAERPKGSFSTLEIQRTEQGDSAMYLCASSHPIPGGYTFGSGTRLTVV.

The chain employs TRBV9 and TRBJ1-2; D unresolved. Germline-derived CDR1 and CDR2 are SGDLS and YYNGEE. Trimming took off 0 bases at V and 5 bases at J, with 23 bases between the two ends. The CDR3 extends over 18 amino acids. The CDR3 DNA is TGTGCCAGCAGCGTAGCCATAAGGGCGTCGGGGATTGGGTATGGCTACACCTTC. Translation gives CASSVAIRASGIGYGYTF.

The V and J genes are TRBV19 and TRBJ1-4, with D unclear. The CDR3 runs 13 residues. The V end lost 8 bases, the J end lost 2 bases, and 9 bases lay between the germline ends. Germline CDR1 and CDR2: LNHDA and SQIVND (reference sequence). The CDR3 region is CASGWETNEKLFF. The CDR3 DNA sequence: TGTGCCAGTGGGTGGGAGACTAATGAAAAACTGTTTTTT.

The chain has TRBV5-1 and TRBJ2-3, with TRBD1 matching over 7 bases. The J segment lost 0 bases and the V segment lost 3 bases, leaving 7 bases of the junction unmatched. The length of the CDR3 is 16 residues. Germline lookup yields CDR1 SGHRS and CDR2 YFSETQ. The CDR3 reads CASSSEGQESTDTQYF. CDR3 nucleotides: TGCGCCAGCAGCTCCGAAGGACAGGAAAGCACAGATACGCAGTATTTT.

The V call is TRBV27, the J call TRBJ2-3; possible D gene TRBD2, 5 bases. V lost 2 bases to trimming and J lost 3 bases, with 9 bases between them. CDR1 MNHEY and CDR2 SMNVEV come from the germline V gene (reference sequence). The CDR3 has 14 residues. The CDR3 loop is CASSLLAHTDTQYF. The DNA of the CDR3 is TGTGCCAGCAGTTTACTAGCTCATACAGATACGCAGTATTTT.

This clone was recorded a few times. Other nucleotide sequences from this sample produce the same CDR3. V is TRBV7-2 and J is TRBJ1-5, with D hard to call. V was trimmed by 2 bases and J by 7 bases, leaving 9 bases between them. Per germline, CDR1 SGHTA and CDR2 FQGNSA. The CDR3 is 13 residues long. In DNA, the CDR3 is TGTGCCAGCAGCTTACGCGGAAACCAGCCCCAGCATTTT. This translates into CASSLRGNQPQHF.

Notes on this clone: Germline and junction disagree at one end, which may indicate a read error. The CDR3 loop is CASSPGTVGIF. CDR3 DNA: TGTGCCAGCAGTCCCGGGACAGTTGGGATCTTC. The chain carries TRBV28 and TRBJ2-1; 7 nucleotides match TRBD1. The CDR3 covers 11 residues. Germline CDR1 and CDR2: MDHEN and SYDVKM. Looking up the rest from reference TRBV28 and TRBJ2-1 gives the full variable domain: DVKVTQSSRYLVKRTGEKVFLECVQDMDHENMFWYRQDPGLGLRLIYFSYDVKMKEKGDIPEGYSVSREKKERFSLILESASTNQTSMYLCASSPGTVGIFGPGTRLTVL.

The rearrangement uses TRBV6-5 and TRBJ2-5; TRBD1 agrees at 7 bases. CDR3 size: 13 residues. The V gene's germline CDR1 is MNHEY and CDR2 SVGAGI. V was clipped by 2 bases and J by 5 bases; unmatched bases: 2. For the CDR3, the DNA is TGTGCCAGCAGTTACATACAGGGGGAGACCCAGTACTTC. Its protein product is CASSYIQGETQYF.

The rearrangement links TRBV6-5 to TRBJ2-7, with 10 bases that match TRBD1. Germline assignment: CDR1 MNHEY and CDR2 SVGAGI. V shed 6 bases, J shed 3 bases, and the junction held 8 bases outside the gene matches. The CDR3 has 15 residues. This chain's CDR3 is CASRNRGQGIYEQYF. CDR3 bases: TGTGCCAGCAGGAACCGGGGACAGGGGATCTACGAGCAGTACTTC.

The chain has TRBV6-5 and TRBJ2-2; maybe TRBD1 (5 bases). The germline CDR1 and CDR2 sequences are MNHEY and SVGAGI. Trimming pared 4 bases from V and 1 base from J, leaving 10 bases between. The CDR3 length is 15 residues. CDR3 nucleotide sequence: TGTGCCAGCAGTTTGGACGGACAGAACACCGGGGAGCTGTTTTTT. The encoded protein is CASSLDGQNTGELFF.

This chain links TRBV29-1 with TRBJ2-1, with TRBD1 identical over 9 bases. Germline CDR1 and CDR2: SQVTM and ANQGSEA. With V trimmed by 1 base and J by 4 bases, 2 bases remained unmatched. The length of the CDR3 is 14 residues. The CDR3 nucleotides read TGCAGCGTTGAAGGACAGGGGGTTTACAATGAGCAGTTCTTC. It codes for CSVEGQGVYNEQFF.

The chain joins TRBV5-4 to TRBJ1-1, with D perhaps TRBD1 (5 bases). V lost 4 bases and J lost 3, with 13 bases in between. CDR1 and CDR2 (germline): SGHNT, YYREEE (reference sequence). The CDR3 has 14 residues. CDR3 coding DNA: TGTGCCAGCAGCCCCGTGGGGGGGGACACTGAAGCTTTCTTT. Translation: CASSPVGGDTEAFF.

This clone was seen just once. The chain couples TRBV2 to TRBJ1-1; 7 bases match TRBD1. CDR1 is SNHLY, CDR2 FYNNEI, per germline. The trim removed 4 bases at V and 4 bases at J, leaving 12 bases unmatched. The length of the CDR3 is 16 residues. DNA of the CDR3: TGTGCCAGCAGTGGCGATTACGACAGGGCGGGCACTGAAGCTTTCTTT. It is translated as CASSGDYDRAGTEAFF.